The next 11 T cell receptor beta chains were all read from a single sample in a study of blood T cell repertoires in COVID-19. Sequencing used immunoSEQ multiplex PCR; TCRdb keeps in-frame clones, though not all of them. The sample lists tens of thousands of clones, about three quarters seen once, with under 15% in the top ten. Material: peripheral blood. These receptors were collected from a human donor with active or convalescent COVID-19. The donor label of this sample is uncertain.

The chain links TRBV6-9 to TRBJ1-1, with 8 bases identical to TRBD1. V shed 4 bases, J shed 10 bases, and the junction held 5 bases outside the gene matches. The CDR3 loop spans 12 amino acids. From germline, CDR1 is MNHGY and CDR2 SVAAGI. The CDR3 DNA reads as TGTGCCAGCAGTTCCTCCGACAGGGGAGCTTTCTTT. It yields the protein CASSSSDRGAFF.

This rearrangement joins TRBV5-1 to TRBJ2-7, with 7 bases lining up with TRBD2. The CDR3 spans 13 residues. The junction had 5 bases not matched to a gene; V was cut back by 5 bases and J by 3 bases. CDR1 SGHRS and CDR2 YFSETQ come from the germline V gene. The CDR3 loop is CASSSSGNYEQYF. The CDR3 nucleotides read TGCGCCAGCAGTTCTAGCGGCAACTACGAGCAGTACTTC.

The chain combines TRBV4-1 with TRBJ1-6; unclear D gene. There are 15 residues in the CDR3. The germline V gene has CDR1 MGHRA and CDR2 YSYEKL. Trimming removed 4 bases at V and 7 bases at J, with 14 bases between. The CDR3 bases are TGCGCCAGCAGCCTGGACGGGGAGCTGAATTCACCCCTCCACTTT. Amino acids: CASSLDGELNSPLHF.

In the case of this clone: Mismatch with germline at one junction end may stem from a read error. This rearrangement joins TRBV7-7 to TRBJ2-7, with 8 bases aligning to TRBD2. This CDR3 has 16 residues. Per the germline V gene, CDR1 is SSHAT and CDR2 is FNYEAQ (reference sequence). In nucleotides, the CDR3 is TGTGCTAGCAGCGAGATTAGCGGGACACGACGCGACGAGCAGTACTTC. This sequence encodes CASSEISGTRRDEQYF.

The rearrangement uses TRBV24-1 and TRBJ1-1, with D possibly being TRBD1 (6 bases). Trimming removed 4 bases from V and 0 bases from J, with 11 bases in between. The V gene's germline CDR1 is KGHDR and CDR2 SFDVKD. The CDR3 is 15 amino acids. The CDR3 is CATSERGGLNTEAFF. In DNA, the CDR3 is TGTGCCACCAGTGAGCGCGGGGGGCTGAACACTGAAGCTTTCTTT.

This sequence joins TRBV3-1 (or the pseudogene TRBV3-2) and TRBJ2-1, with 11 bases lining up with TRBD2. Germline lookup yields CDR1 LGHDT and CDR2 YNNKEL (reference sequence). This CDR3 contains 16 residues. The J segment lost 2 bases and the V segment lost 4 bases, leaving 4 bases of the junction unmatched. CDR3: CASSLGLAVTYNEQFF. The CDR3 DNA follows: TGTGCCAGCAGCCTGGGACTAGCGGTGACCTACAATGAGCAGTTCTTC.

This clone was recorded only once. The chain is built from TRBV28 and TRBJ1-5, with D uncertain. V gave up 6 bases and J gave up 0 bases, with 9 bases separating them. The germline CDR1 and CDR2 sequences are MDHEN and SYDVKM. CDR3 length: 14 amino acids. This CDR3 is CASRLQISNQPQHF. CDR3 DNA sequence: TGTGCCAGCAGGTTACAGATTAGCAATCAGCCCCAGCATTTT.

The rearrangement links TRBV9 to TRBJ2-7; 10 positions agree with TRBD1. CDR1 is SGDLS and CDR2 is YYNGEE in the germline V gene. CDR3 length: 14 amino acids. V was pared by 4 bases and J by 7 bases, with 8 bases of the junction left unmatched. CDR3 nucleotides: TGTGCCAGCAGCCGTGACAGGGGGCAGAAAGAGCAGTACTTC. Amino acid sequence: CASSRDRGQKEQYF.

This clone was observed a single time. The V gene is TRBV25-1, the J gene TRBJ2-7, with 9 positions matching TRBD1. The V gene's germline CDR1 is MGHDK and CDR2 SYGVNS. The CDR3 is 14 amino acids. The V segment lost 6 bases and the J segment 3 bases; nucleotides outside the gene matches: 6. The CDR3 spells CASRQQGAYYEQYF. The CDR3 nucleotides are TGTGCCAGCAGACAACAGGGGGCTTACTACGAGCAGTACTTC.

The V call is TRBV7-2, the J call TRBJ2-3; 7 bases align to TRBD2. The V gene's germline CDR1 is SGHTA and CDR2 FQGNSA. With V trimmed by 5 bases and J by 6 bases, 5 bases remained unmatched. The CDR3 length is 13 residues. In DNA, the CDR3 is TGTGCCAGCAGCACCCGGCGGGGGGATACGCAGTATTTT. It yields the protein CASSTRRGDTQYF.

The rearrangement uses TRBV11-2 and TRBJ2-7, with TRBD2 identical over 12 bases. The CDR3 has 19 residues. CDR1 SGHAT and CDR2 FQNNGV come from the germline V gene. J lost 2 bases, V lost 4 bases, and 15 bases had no gene match. In DNA, the CDR3 is TGTGCCAGCAGCTGGAGCGGGACTAGCGGGCAACCCGGTGCCTACGAGCAGTACTTC. Amino acid sequence: CASSWSGTSGQPGAYEQYF.